This TCR beta chain was observed in a study of post-analysis software for immune sequencing data. The study, taken as a whole, reports: The normalized Chao1 diversity of multiple sclerosis patients was significantly lower than that of controls. When the samples were clustered directly with F measure, those that had been prepared in the same batch showed strong co-clustering. The study found TRBV5-6, TRBV5-1 and TRBV20-1 among four to six TRBV segments more frequent in patients than controls.

Concerning this clonotype: The antigen is unknown.

Libraries were made from TCR beta cDNA, and they carried unique molecular identifiers. TCRdb analysed the PCR reads with MiXCR anew, one entry per CDR3 protein. The table records 750,000 to 950,000 distinct CDR3 sequences, around 50% of them present only once. Germline values: CDR1 LNHNV, CDR2 YYDKDF (reference sequence). The CDR3 length is 15 residues. Trimming stripped 5 bases from V and 6 bases from J, with 17 bases between. The source of this sequence is a girl between 5 and 17 years old with multiple sclerosis. The chain links TRBV15 to TRBJ2-1; the D call may be TRBD1 or TRBD2 (7 bases each). Sequenced: blood. The CDR3 protein is CATSAGGALINEQFF. CDR3 coding DNA: TGTGCCACCAGCGCAGGGGGGGCCCTTATCAATGAGCAGTTCTTC.